A single T cell receptor (beta chain) is shown here with its context. V shed 4 bases, J shed 2 bases, and the junction held 13 bases outside the gene matches. The CDR3 length is 17 residues. Germline lookup yields CDR1 LGHDT and CDR2 YNNKEL (reference sequence). This sample is part of a study of blood T cell repertoires in COVID-19. Across the whole study: Collection of acute and convalescent COVID-19 samples took place in the United States, Italy and Spain. T cells, B-cell-depleted T cells, or PBMCs provided the cDNA or gDNA that served as material.

Authors' data handling: Estimation of nucleated cell counts relied on the amplification of reference gene primers. Here immunoSEQ multiplex PCR was the method, and the copy in TCRdb shows in-frame clones only, minus some. That table gives V, J and clone size, and the DNA gave D and trimming. The sample lists 140,000 to 150,000 clones, 65% to 80% occurring once. The TCR originated in a man aged 50 to 59 with acute or convalescent COVID-19. Sample: peripheral blood. The chain employs TRBV3-1 (or the pseudogene TRBV3-2) and TRBJ2-5, with 7 nucleotides matching TRBD2. For the CDR3, the DNA is TGTGCCAGCAGCCTCCTCGGGGGAGCGGGGATACAAGAGACCCAGTACTTC. Protein product: CASSLLGGAGIQETQYF.